A selection of T cell receptor beta chains follows, all from one sample in a study of OX40 agonist ivuxolimab in advanced cancers. Repertoires were generated with immunoSEQ multiplex PCR, while TCRdb's copy carries only in-frame clones and drops some. The sample comprises 45,000 to 65,000 clones, approximately 75% of which are singletons, and around 0.7% rests with the top ten. This specimen consisted of CD4+ or CD8+ T cells sorted from blood, obtained in a trial of the OX40 agonist ivuxolimab. The receptors here all came from an adult with an advanced solid tumor such as melanoma, head and neck, liver or kidney cancer. Each CDR3 is given with its conserved first and last residue. A D gene is named only where the DNA matches it firmly. Some rows have no size entry. The others give once, few or many, or a class for an expanded clone.

j_call: TRBJ2-7
clone_size: .
v_call: TRBV10-3
d_call: .
cdr3_nt: TGTGCCACCGGACAGTCTCCCGACTACGAGCAGTACTTC
cdr3_aa: CATGQSPDYEQYF

j_call: TRBJ2-3
clone_size: .
v_call: TRBV19
d_call: .
cdr3_nt: TGTGCCAGTAGCCGGGGGATTGGCGATACGCAGTATTTT
cdr3_aa: CASSRGIGDTQYF

j_call: TRBJ2-3
clone_size: .
v_call: TRBV11-3
d_call: .
cdr3_nt: TGTGCCAGCAGCTTAGATAGGTTCTTGGGGACCACAGATACGCAGTATTTT
cdr3_aa: CASSLDRFLGTTDTQYF

j_call: TRBJ1-2
clone_size: .
v_call: TRBV5-3
d_call: .
cdr3_nt: TGTGCCAGAAGCGACTCTTCCAGGGGTGGCTACACCTTC
cdr3_aa: CARSDSSRGGYTF

j_call: TRBJ1-5
clone_size: .
v_call: TRBV19
d_call: .
cdr3_nt: TGTGCCAGTAGTATAGGAGGCAGGGATAGCAATCAGCCCCAGCATTTT
cdr3_aa: CASSIGGRDSNQPQHF

j_call: TRBJ1-3
clone_size: .
v_call: TRBV6-4
d_call: .
cdr3_nt: TGTGCCAGCAGTGACTCGAGAAGTGGGTCTGGAAACACCATATATTTT
cdr3_aa: CASSDSRSGSGNTIYF

j_call: TRBJ2-1
clone_size: .
v_call: TRBV7-2
d_call: .
cdr3_nt: TGTGCCAGCAGCTTCCGGGGGGCCCTATACAATGAGCAGTTCTTC
cdr3_aa: CASSFRGALYNEQFF

j_call: TRBJ1-3
clone_size: .
v_call: TRBV9
d_call: .
cdr3_nt: TGTGCCAGCAGCGTAGCGGGCTCACAAGGAAACACCATATATTTT
cdr3_aa: CASSVAGSQGNTIYF

j_call: TRBJ2-1
clone_size: .
v_call: TRBV19
d_call: .
cdr3_nt: TGTGCCAGTAGTATCCGGGGGACCCTATACAATGAGCAGTTCTTC
cdr3_aa: CASSIRGTLYNEQFF

j_call: TRBJ1-2
clone_size: .
v_call: TRBV5-4
d_call: TRBD1
cdr3_nt: TGTGCCAGCAGCCGCGCAGGACAGGGAGAAAACTATGGCTACACCTTC
cdr3_aa: CASSRAGQGENYGYTF

j_call: TRBJ2-1
clone_size: once
v_call: TRBV5-1
d_call: TRBD1
cdr3_nt: TGCGCCAGCAGCCTTCGACAGGGGGCCGGCAATGAGCAGTTCTTC
cdr3_aa: CASSLRQGAGNEQFF

j_call: TRBJ2-1
clone_size: .
v_call: TRBV18
d_call: .
cdr3_nt: TGTGCCAGCTCACCAGGAGTGTACAATGAGCAGTTCTTC
cdr3_aa: CASSPGVYNEQFF

j_call: TRBJ2-1
clone_size: .
v_call: TRBV6-5
d_call: .
cdr3_nt: TGTGCCAGCAATACCCCCTACGGTGAGCAGTTCTTC
cdr3_aa: CASNTPYGEQFF

j_call: TRBJ1-4
clone_size: once
v_call: TRBV25-1
d_call: .
cdr3_nt: TGTGCCAGCAGTGAAGGAAGGCTGACTAATGAAAAACTGTTTTTT
cdr3_aa: CASSEGRLTNEKLFF

j_call: TRBJ2-5
clone_size: .
v_call: TRBV5-1
d_call: .
cdr3_nt: TGCGCCAGCAGCCAGCGGGAGACCCAGTACTTC
cdr3_aa: CASSQRETQYF

j_call: TRBJ1-1
clone_size: .
v_call: TRBV2
d_call: .
cdr3_nt: TGTGCCAGCAGGATTACGATAGGGGCTGAAGCTTTCTTT
cdr3_aa: CASRITIGAEAFF

j_call: TRBJ2-7
clone_size: .
v_call: TRBV6-6
d_call: TRBD2
cdr3_nt: TGTGCCAGCAGTTACTCGAGTCGCGGGGGGTCCTACGAGCAGTACTTC
cdr3_aa: CASSYSSRGGSYEQYF

j_call: TRBJ1-1
clone_size: .
v_call: TRBV6-1
d_call: .
cdr3_nt: TGTGCCAGCAGTGTGGTCGGCATGAACACTGAAGCTTTCTTT
cdr3_aa: CASSVVGMNTEAFF

j_call: TRBJ1-6
clone_size: .
v_call: TRBV19
d_call: TRBD1
cdr3_nt: TGTGCCAGTAGTGAAGACAGGGCCTCTAATTCACCCCTCCACTTT
cdr3_aa: CASSEDRASNSPLHF

j_call: TRBJ2-1
clone_size: .
v_call: TRBV29-1
d_call: .
cdr3_nt: TGCAGCGTTGTGGAACAGATAGAAACGTTCTTC
cdr3_aa: CSVVEQIETFF

j_call: TRBJ2-2
clone_size: .
v_call: TRBV10-3
d_call: .
cdr3_nt: TGTGCCATCAGTGAGTCACCCAACACCGGGGAGCTGTTTTTT
cdr3_aa: CAISESPNTGELFF

j_call: TRBJ1-4
clone_size: .
v_call: TRBV10-1
d_call: .
cdr3_nt: TGCGCCAGCAGTGATGCCCAGGTGGCCCCGAAACTGTTTTTT
cdr3_aa: CASSDAQVAPKLFF

j_call: TRBJ2-3
clone_size: .
v_call: TRBV5-1
d_call: TRBD1
cdr3_nt: TGCGCCAGCAGCTTGGCAGGGGGCGTCACAGATACGCAGTATTTT
cdr3_aa: CASSLAGGVTDTQYF

j_call: TRBJ1-2
clone_size: once
v_call: TRBV28
d_call: .
cdr3_nt: TGTGCCAGCAATAGGGGGGACTATGGCTACACCTTC
cdr3_aa: CASNRGDYGYTF

j_call: TRBJ2-3
clone_size: .
v_call: TRBV15
d_call: TRBD2
cdr3_nt: TGTGCCACCAGCAGGACGGCGGGAGGGTACACAGATACGCAGTATTTT
cdr3_aa: CATSRTAGGYTDTQYF

j_call: TRBJ1-5
clone_size: .
v_call: TRBV11-2
d_call: .
cdr3_nt: TGTGCCAGCAACTTAGCAACCGGGACCGTTAATCAGCCCCAGCATTTT
cdr3_aa: CASNLATGTVNQPQHF

j_call: TRBJ1-1
clone_size: .
v_call: TRBV7-2
d_call: .
cdr3_nt: TGTGCCAGCAGCTTAGGCTATCAAGGGAAGCGGGGAGAAGCTTTCTTT
cdr3_aa: CASSLGYQGKRGEAFF

j_call: TRBJ2-7
clone_size: .
v_call: TRBV15
d_call: TRBD1
cdr3_nt: TGTGCCACCAGCAGGCCGGACAGGGGGCGGAACGAGCAGTACTTC
cdr3_aa: CATSRPDRGRNEQYF

j_call: TRBJ1-4
clone_size: .
v_call: TRBV19
d_call: .
cdr3_nt: TGTGCCAGTAGTCAGACCATCCTCAGGGGCGCTAATGAAAAACTGTTTTTT
cdr3_aa: CASSQTILRGANEKLFF

j_call: TRBJ1-2
clone_size: .
v_call: TRBV6-1
d_call: TRBD1
cdr3_nt: TGTGCCAGCAGGACGGTAGGAGGGGGCATGTATGGCTACACCTTC
cdr3_aa: CASRTVGGGMYGYTF

j_call: TRBJ2-6
clone_size: .
v_call: TRBV13
d_call: TRBD1
cdr3_nt: TGTGCCAGCAGCTTGGGACAGTCTGGGGCCAACGTCCTGACTTTC
cdr3_aa: CASSLGQSGANVLTF

j_call: TRBJ1-4
clone_size: .
v_call: TRBV19
d_call: TRBD1
cdr3_nt: TGTGCCAGTAACAAGGGACAGGGACAGAATGAAAAACTGTTTTTT
cdr3_aa: CASNKGQGQNEKLFF

j_call: TRBJ2-2
clone_size: .
v_call: TRBV5-6
d_call: .
cdr3_nt: TGTGCCAGCAGCTTCCAGGGTAACACCGGGGAGCTGTTTTTT
cdr3_aa: CASSFQGNTGELFF

j_call: TRBJ2-1
clone_size: .
v_call: TRBV28
d_call: TRBD2
cdr3_nt: TGTGCCAGCACCAAGACTAGCGGGGGACGGGAGCAGTTCTTC
cdr3_aa: CASTKTSGGREQFF

j_call: TRBJ2-2
clone_size: .
v_call: TRBV27
d_call: .
cdr3_nt: TGTGCCAGCAGTTTCCGGGACACGAACACCGGGGAGCTGTTTTTT
cdr3_aa: CASSFRDTNTGELFF

j_call: TRBJ2-7
clone_size: few
v_call: TRBV12-5
d_call: .
cdr3_nt: TGTGCTAGTGGTTTCCCCCCCGGGAAACACGAGCAGTACTTC
cdr3_aa: CASGFPPGKHEQYF

j_call: TRBJ2-5
clone_size: .
v_call: TRBV7-9
d_call: TRBD2
cdr3_nt: TGTGCCAGCAGCTATAGCGGGGGGGTCCAAGAGACCCAGTACTTC
cdr3_aa: CASSYSGGVQETQYF

j_call: TRBJ1-2
clone_size: .
v_call: TRBV6-1
d_call: .
cdr3_nt: TGTGCCAGCAGTGAAGCGCGTGGCTATGGCTACACCTTC
cdr3_aa: CASSEARGYGYTF

j_call: TRBJ2-1
clone_size: .
v_call: TRBV2
d_call: TRBD2
cdr3_nt: TGTGCCAGCAGGGGGGGGACTAGCGGGTATGAGCAGTTCTTC
cdr3_aa: CASRGGTSGYEQFF

j_call: TRBJ2-7
clone_size: .
v_call: TRBV19
d_call: TRBD1
cdr3_nt: TGTGCCAGTAGTATAGATGGGACAGGGAATTCCCCCTACGAGCAGTACTTC
cdr3_aa: CASSIDGTGNSPYEQYF

j_call: TRBJ2-7
clone_size: .
v_call: TRBV4-2
d_call: TRBD2
cdr3_nt: TGTGCCAGCAGCCCGCAGCGGGGGAGCTACTACGAGCAGTACTTC
cdr3_aa: CASSPQRGSYYEQYF

j_call: TRBJ2-7
clone_size: .
v_call: TRBV6-6
d_call: TRBD1
cdr3_nt: TGTGCCAGCAGTTACTCGCGAAGGGGGCGCCTCTACGAGCAGTACTTC
cdr3_aa: CASSYSRRGRLYEQYF

j_call: TRBJ2-3
clone_size: few
v_call: TRBV19
d_call: TRBD2
cdr3_nt: TGTGCCAGTAGTCCAACCCGACTAGCGGGGGGAGATACGCAGTATTTT
cdr3_aa: CASSPTRLAGGDTQYF

j_call: TRBJ2-2
clone_size: once
v_call: TRBV7-3
d_call: .
cdr3_nt: TGTGCCAGCAGTCCTACCACCAGCGGAACCGGGGAGCTGTTTTTT
cdr3_aa: CASSPTTSGTGELFF

j_call: TRBJ1-4
clone_size: .
v_call: TRBV7-6
d_call: TRBD1
cdr3_nt: TGTGCCAGCAGCTTAGGGACAGGGGGACATGAAAAACTGTTTTTT
cdr3_aa: CASSLGTGGHEKLFF

j_call: TRBJ2-3
clone_size: .
v_call: TRBV5-1
d_call: .
cdr3_nt: TGCGCCAGCAGCCGGGACGGCCGCTCCACAGATACGCAGTATTTT
cdr3_aa: CASSRDGRSTDTQYF

j_call: TRBJ2-7
clone_size: once
v_call: TRBV6-5
d_call: .
cdr3_nt: TGTGCCAGCAGTCAAAGGAGGGGGGACGACGAGCAGTACTTC
cdr3_aa: CASSQRRGDDEQYF

j_call: TRBJ1-5
clone_size: once
v_call: TRBV19
d_call: TRBD1
cdr3_nt: TGTGCCAGTAGTGGCGGACAGGCCTACAATCAGCCCCAGCATTTT
cdr3_aa: CASSGGQAYNQPQHF

j_call: TRBJ2-1
clone_size: .
v_call: TRBV7-3
d_call: .
cdr3_nt: TGTGCCAGCAGCTTACAACGTGGGACGGAGCAGTTCTTC
cdr3_aa: CASSLQRGTEQFF

j_call: TRBJ2-3
clone_size: .
v_call: TRBV2
d_call: TRBD1
cdr3_nt: TGTGCCAGCAGTGTGAAGGACAGGGATTCTCGGGATACGCAGTATTTT
cdr3_aa: CASSVKDRDSRDTQYF

j_call: TRBJ2-3
clone_size: .
v_call: TRBV18
d_call: .
cdr3_nt: TGTGCCAGCTCACCAGTTGGCACAGATACGCAGTATTTT
cdr3_aa: CASSPVGTDTQYF

j_call: TRBJ2-7
clone_size: .
v_call: TRBV5-8
d_call: .
cdr3_nt: TGTGCCAGCAGCTTGGCAGGGACACGGTCCTACGAGCAGTACTTC
cdr3_aa: CASSLAGTRSYEQYF